Each of the 4 T cell receptor beta chains below was sequenced from the same sample in a study of shared clonotypes between healthy human individuals. TCRdb keeps only in-frame clones here, not all; method: immunoSEQ multiplex PCR. The data show about 2 million clones, 85% to 95% seen once. Material for sequencing was naive CD4+ T cells sorted from blood. Subset specified: CD45RA+ positively selected. All receptors derive from a man aged 18 to 29 in good health.

Comments on this clone: Distinct nucleotide sequences in the sample also encode this CDR3. The V call is TRBV7-9, the J call TRBJ1-3, with 7 bases matching TRBD1. The J segment lost 0 bases and the V segment lost 5 bases, leaving 1 base of the junction unmatched. CDR1 is SEHNR and CDR2 is FQNEAQ in the germline V gene (reference sequence). The CDR3 runs to 14 residues. The CDR3 is CASSRQGSGNTIYF. Written as DNA, the CDR3 is TGTGCCAGCAGCCGACAGGGCTCTGGAAACACCATATATTTT.

The rearrangement uses TRBV2 and TRBJ1-2; D is undetermined. Germline V gives CDR1 SNHLY, CDR2 FYNNEI. The CDR3 covers 14 residues. Deletions cut 3 bases from V and 2 bases from J, with 10 bases between. CDR3 in DNA: TGTGCCAGCAGTGATGGGAGTCGGAACTATGGCTACACCTTC. The encoded protein is CASSDGSRNYGYTF. The full variable domain, its missing parts supplied by reference TRBV2 and TRBJ1-2, is EPEVTQTPSHQVTQMGQEVILRCVPISNHLYFYWYRQILGQKVEFLVSFYNNEISEKSEIFDDQFSVERPDGSNFTLKIRSTKLEDSAMYFCASSDGSRNYGYTFGSGTRLTVV.

The J gene is TRBJ1-5, the V gene TRBV7-8; D not certain. CDR3 size: 16 residues. In germline, CDR1 is SGHVS, CDR2 FQNEAQ. V was pared by 5 bases and J by 0 bases, with 14 bases between. CDR3 amino acids: CASSPVDLYSNQPQHF. CDR3 nucleotides: TGTGCCAGCAGCCCGGTGGATTTGTATAGCAATCAGCCCCAGCATTTT.

V and J are TRBV6-1 and TRBJ2-1, with D perhaps TRBD2 (6 bases). Germline V CDR1 and CDR2: MNHNS, SASEGT. The CDR3 has 16 amino acids. V lost 4 bases to trimming and J lost 3 bases, with 16 bases between them. The CDR3 DNA follows: TGTGCCAGCAGTGGGGGAGGTGGGGCGGTCTACAATGAGCAGTTCTTC. Its translation: CASSGGGGAVYNEQFF.